This T cell receptor (beta chain) originates from a study of cytomegalovirus exposure and HLA in healthy donors. The PCR employed 60 Vbeta primers together with 13 Jbeta primers. Assay used: immunoSEQ multiplex PCR; TCRdb lists only in-frame clones, some missing. The data contain roughly 120,000 clones, roughly 83% of them singletons. This CDR3 has 15 amino acids. CDR1 is SGHAT and CDR2 is FQNNGV in the germline V gene. Trimming took off 1 base at V and 0 bases at J, with 10 bases between the two ends. This rearrangement joins TRBV11-2 to TRBJ2-7; no definite D call. The TCR comes from a man aged 25-45 years in good health and CMV-seropositive. The sequencing sample was made of PBMCs. The CDR3 loop reads CASSLGVASSYEQYF. Here the CDR3 DNA reads TGTGCCAGCAGCTTAGGAGTTGCGAGCTCCTACGAGCAGTACTTC.